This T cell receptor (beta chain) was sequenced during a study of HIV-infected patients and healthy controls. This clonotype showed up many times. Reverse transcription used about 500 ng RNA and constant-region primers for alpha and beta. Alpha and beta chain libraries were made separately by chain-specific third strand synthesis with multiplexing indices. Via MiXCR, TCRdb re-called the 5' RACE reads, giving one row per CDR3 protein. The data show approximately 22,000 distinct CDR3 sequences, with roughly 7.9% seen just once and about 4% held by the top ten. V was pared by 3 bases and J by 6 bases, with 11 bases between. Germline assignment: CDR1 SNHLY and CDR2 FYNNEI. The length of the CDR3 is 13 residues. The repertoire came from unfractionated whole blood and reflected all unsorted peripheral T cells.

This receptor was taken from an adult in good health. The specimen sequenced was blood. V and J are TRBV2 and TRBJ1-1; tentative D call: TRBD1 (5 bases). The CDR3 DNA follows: TGTGCCAGCAGTGATGGGGCTGGGGCTGAAGCTTTCTTT. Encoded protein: CASSDGAGAEAFF.